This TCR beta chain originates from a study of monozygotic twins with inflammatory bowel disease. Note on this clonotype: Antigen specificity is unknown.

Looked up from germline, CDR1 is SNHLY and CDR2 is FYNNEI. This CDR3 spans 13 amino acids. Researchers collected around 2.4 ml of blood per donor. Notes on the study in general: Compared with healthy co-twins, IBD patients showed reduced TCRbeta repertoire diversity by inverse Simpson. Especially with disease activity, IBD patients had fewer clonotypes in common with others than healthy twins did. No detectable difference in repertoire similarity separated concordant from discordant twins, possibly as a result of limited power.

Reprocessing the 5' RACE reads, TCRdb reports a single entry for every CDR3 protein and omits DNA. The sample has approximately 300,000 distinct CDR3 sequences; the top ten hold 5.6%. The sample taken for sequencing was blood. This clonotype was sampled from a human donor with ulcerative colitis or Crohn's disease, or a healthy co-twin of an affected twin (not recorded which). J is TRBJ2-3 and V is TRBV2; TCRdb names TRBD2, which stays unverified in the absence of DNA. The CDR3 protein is CASRAGETDTQYF.